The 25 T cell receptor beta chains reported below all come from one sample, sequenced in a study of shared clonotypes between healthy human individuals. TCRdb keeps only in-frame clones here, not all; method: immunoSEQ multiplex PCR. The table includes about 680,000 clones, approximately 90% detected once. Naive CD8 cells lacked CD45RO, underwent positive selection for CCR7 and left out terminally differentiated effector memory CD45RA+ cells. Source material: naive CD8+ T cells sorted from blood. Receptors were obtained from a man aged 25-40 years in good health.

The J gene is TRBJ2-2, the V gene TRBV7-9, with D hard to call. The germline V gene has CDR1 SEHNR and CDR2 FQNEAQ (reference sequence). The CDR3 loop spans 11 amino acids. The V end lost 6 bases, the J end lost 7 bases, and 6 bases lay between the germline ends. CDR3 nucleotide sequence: TGTGCCAGCAGTATGAACGGGGAGCTGTTTTTT. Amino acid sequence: CASSMNGELFF.

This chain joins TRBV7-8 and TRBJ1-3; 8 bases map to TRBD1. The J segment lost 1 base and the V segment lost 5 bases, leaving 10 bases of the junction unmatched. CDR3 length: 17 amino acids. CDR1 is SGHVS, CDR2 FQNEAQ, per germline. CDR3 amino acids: CASSSRAGGISGNTIYF. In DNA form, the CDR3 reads TGTGCCAGCAGCAGCAGGGCAGGGGGCATTTCTGGAAACACCATATATTTT.

The CDR3, as DNA: TGCGCCAGCAGCTCGGGACAGGGTCGTATTGAGCAGTTCTTC. This encodes CASSSGQGRIEQFF. The chain links TRBV5-1 to TRBJ2-1, with 9 bases that match TRBD1. The length of the CDR3 is 14 residues. Germline CDR1 SGHRS, CDR2 YFSETQ. V lost 3 bases to trimming and J lost 9 bases; unmatched junction nucleotides: 7.

The CDR3, as DNA: TGTGCCAGCAGAAGCCCGGGACTAGCGGGAACTACGCAGTATTTT. This sequence encodes CASRSPGLAGTTQYF. V is TRBV7-9 and J is TRBJ2-3; TRBD2 aligns across 13 bases. The CDR3 totals 15 residues. Germline-derived CDR1 and CDR2 are SEHNR and FQNEAQ (reference sequence). The V segment lost 6 bases and the J segment 8 bases; nucleotides outside the gene matches: 8.

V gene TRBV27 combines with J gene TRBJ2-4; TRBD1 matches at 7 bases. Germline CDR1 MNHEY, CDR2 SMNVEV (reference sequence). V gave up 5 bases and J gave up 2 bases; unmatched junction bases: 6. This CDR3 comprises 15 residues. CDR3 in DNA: TGTGCCAGCAGTACAGCCAGGGGGTCCAAAAACATTCAGTACTTC. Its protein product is CASSTARGSKNIQYF.

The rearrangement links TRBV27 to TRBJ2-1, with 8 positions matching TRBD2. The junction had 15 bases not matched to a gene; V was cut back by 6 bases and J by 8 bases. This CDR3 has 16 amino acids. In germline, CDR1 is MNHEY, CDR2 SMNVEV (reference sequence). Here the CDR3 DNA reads TGTGCCAGCAGAAAAGAACCGGGACTAGTCTCCCATGAGCAGTTCTTC. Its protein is CASRKEPGLVSHEQFF.

The CDR3 protein is CAIGGLAVSTDTQYF. In nucleotides, the CDR3 is TGTGCCATCGGCGGACTAGCGGTGAGCACAGATACGCAGTATTTT. The rearrangement joins TRBV10-3 to TRBJ2-3; TRBD2 agrees at 10 bases. With 8 bases clipped from V and 0 bases from J, the junction kept 5 bases outside the gene matches. Germline CDR1 ENHRY, CDR2 SYGVKD. The CDR3 is 15 residues long.

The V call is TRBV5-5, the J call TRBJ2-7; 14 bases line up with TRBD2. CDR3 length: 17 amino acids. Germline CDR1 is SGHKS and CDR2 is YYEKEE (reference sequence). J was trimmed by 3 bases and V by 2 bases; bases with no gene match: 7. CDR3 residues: CASSFGGTSGSLYEQYF. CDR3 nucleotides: TGTGCCAGCAGCTTCGGCGGGACTAGCGGGAGTCTCTACGAGCAGTACTTC. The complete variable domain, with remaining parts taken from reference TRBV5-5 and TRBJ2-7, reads DAGVTQSPTHLIKTRGQQVTLRCSPISGHKSVSWYQQVLGQGPQFIFQYYEKEERGRGNFPDRFSARQFPNYSSELNVNALLLGDSALYLCASSFGGTSGSLYEQYFGPGTRLTVT.

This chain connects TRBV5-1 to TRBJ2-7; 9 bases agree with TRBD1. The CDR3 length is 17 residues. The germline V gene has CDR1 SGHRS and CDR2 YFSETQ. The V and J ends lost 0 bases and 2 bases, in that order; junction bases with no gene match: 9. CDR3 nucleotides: TGCGCCAGCAGCTTGGGGACAGGGGCTGACCTTACCTACGAGCAGTACTTC. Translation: CASSLGTGADLTYEQYF.

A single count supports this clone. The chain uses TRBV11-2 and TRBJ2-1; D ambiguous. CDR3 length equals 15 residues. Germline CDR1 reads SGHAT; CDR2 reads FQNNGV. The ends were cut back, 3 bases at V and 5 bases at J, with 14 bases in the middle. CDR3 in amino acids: CASSFQVAPDNEQFF. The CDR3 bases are TGTGCCAGCAGCTTCCAGGTTGCGCCGGACAATGAGCAGTTCTTC. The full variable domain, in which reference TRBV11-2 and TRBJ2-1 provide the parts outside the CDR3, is EAGVAQSPRYKIIEKRQSVAFWCNPISGHATLYWYQQILGQGPKLLIQFQNNGVVDDSQLPKDRFSAERLKGVDSTLKIQPAKLEDSAVYLCASSFQVAPDNEQFFGPGTRLTVL.

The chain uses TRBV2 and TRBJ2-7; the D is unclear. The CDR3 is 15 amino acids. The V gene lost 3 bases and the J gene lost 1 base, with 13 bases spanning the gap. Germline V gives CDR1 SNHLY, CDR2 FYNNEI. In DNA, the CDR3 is TGTGCCAGCAGTGACTTAGAGACAACATCCTACGAGCAGTACTTC. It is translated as CASSDLETTSYEQYF.

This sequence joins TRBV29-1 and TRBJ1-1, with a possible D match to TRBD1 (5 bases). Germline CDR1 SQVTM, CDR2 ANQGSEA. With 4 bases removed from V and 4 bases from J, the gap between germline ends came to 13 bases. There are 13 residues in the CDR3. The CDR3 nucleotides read TGCAGCGTTGGTGGGGGTTCGGGCACTGAAGCTTTCTTT. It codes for CSVGGGSGTEAFF.

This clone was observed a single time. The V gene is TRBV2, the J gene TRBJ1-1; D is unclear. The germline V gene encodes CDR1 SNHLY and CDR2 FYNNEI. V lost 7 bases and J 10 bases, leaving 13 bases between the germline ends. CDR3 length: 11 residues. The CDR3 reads CASMAGKGAFF. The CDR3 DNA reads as TGTGCCAGCATGGCGGGAAAGGGAGCTTTCTTT.

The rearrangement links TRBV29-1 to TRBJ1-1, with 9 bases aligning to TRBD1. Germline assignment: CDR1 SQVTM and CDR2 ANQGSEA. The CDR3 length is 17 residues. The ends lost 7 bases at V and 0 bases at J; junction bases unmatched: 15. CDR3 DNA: TGCAGCGCCTTCCGGGACAGGGTGTTTGCCGTGAACACTGAAGCTTTCTTT. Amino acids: CSAFRDRVFAVNTEAFF.

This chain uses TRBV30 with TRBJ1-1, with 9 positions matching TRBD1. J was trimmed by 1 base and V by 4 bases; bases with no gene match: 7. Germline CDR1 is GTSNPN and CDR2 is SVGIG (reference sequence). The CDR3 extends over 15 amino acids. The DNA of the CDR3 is TGTGCCTGGACCGAAGACAGGGGGACGAACACTGAAGCTTTCTTT. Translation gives CAWTEDRGTNTEAFF.

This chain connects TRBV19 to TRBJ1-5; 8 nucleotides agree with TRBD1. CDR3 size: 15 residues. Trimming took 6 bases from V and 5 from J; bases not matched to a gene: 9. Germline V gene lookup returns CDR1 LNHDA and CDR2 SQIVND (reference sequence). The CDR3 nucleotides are TGTGCCAGTAGCGGACAGGGCACAATTCATCAGCCCCAGCATTTT. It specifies CASSGQGTIHQPQHF.

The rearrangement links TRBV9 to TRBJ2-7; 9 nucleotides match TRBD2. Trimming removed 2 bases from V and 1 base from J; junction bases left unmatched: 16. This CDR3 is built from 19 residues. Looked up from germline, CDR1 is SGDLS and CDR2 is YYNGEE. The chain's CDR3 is CASSVSFPVAGGPSYEQYF. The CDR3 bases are TGTGCCAGCAGCGTCTCTTTCCCGGTGGCGGGAGGGCCGTCCTACGAGCAGTACTTC.

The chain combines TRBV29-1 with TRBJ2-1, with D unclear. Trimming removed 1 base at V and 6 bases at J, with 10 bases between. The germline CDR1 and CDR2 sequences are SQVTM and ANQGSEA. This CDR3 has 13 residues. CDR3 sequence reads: CSVEGGGFNEQFF. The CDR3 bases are TGCAGCGTTGAAGGCGGCGGTTTCAATGAGCAGTTCTTC.

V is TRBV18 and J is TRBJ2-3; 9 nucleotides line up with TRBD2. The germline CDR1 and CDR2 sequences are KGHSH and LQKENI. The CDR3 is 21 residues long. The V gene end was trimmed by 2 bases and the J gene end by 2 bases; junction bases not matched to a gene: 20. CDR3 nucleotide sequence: TGTGCCAGCTCACCAAGTGCGAGGACCGGGACTAGCCTTGGGGTCACAGATACGCAGTATTTT. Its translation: CASSPSARTGTSLGVTDTQYF.

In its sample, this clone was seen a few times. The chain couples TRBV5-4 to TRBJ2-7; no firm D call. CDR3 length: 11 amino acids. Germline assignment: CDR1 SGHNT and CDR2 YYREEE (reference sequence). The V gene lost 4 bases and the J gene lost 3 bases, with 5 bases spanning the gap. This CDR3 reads CASSNNYEQYF. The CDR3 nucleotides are TGTGCCAGCAGCAATAACTACGAGCAGTACTTC. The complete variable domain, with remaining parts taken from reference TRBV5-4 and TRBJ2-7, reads ETGVTQSPTHLIKTRGQQVTLRCSSQSGHNTVSWYQQALGQGPQFIFQYYREEENGRGNFPPRFSGLQFPNYSSELNVNALELDDSALYLCASSNNYEQYFGPGTRLTVT.

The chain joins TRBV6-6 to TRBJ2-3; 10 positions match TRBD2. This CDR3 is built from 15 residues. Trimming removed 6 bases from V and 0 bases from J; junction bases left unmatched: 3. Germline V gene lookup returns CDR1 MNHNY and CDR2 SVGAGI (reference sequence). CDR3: CASSLLAGSTDTQYF. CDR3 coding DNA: TGTGCCAGCAGCCTACTAGCGGGAAGCACAGATACGCAGTATTTT.

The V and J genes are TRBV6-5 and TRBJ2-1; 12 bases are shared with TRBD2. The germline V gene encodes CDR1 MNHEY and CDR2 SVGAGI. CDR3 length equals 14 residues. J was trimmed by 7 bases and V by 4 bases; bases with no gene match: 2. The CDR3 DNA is TGTGCCAGCAGTTCTAGCGGGAGGGGGAATGAGCAGTTCTTC. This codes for CASSSSGRGNEQFF.

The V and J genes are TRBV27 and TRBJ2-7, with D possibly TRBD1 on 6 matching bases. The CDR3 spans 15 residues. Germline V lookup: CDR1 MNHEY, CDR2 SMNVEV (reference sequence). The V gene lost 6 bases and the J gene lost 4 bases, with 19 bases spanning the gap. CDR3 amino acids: CASSEGVGRGYEQYF. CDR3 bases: TGTGCCAGCAGCGAAGGGGTGGGCAGGGGTTACGAGCAGTACTTC.

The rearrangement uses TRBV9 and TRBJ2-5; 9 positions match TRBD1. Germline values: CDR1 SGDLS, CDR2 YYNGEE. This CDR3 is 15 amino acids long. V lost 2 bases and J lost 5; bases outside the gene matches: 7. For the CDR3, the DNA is TGTGCCAGCAGCGTTGAACAGGGGGCAGGTGAGACCCAGTACTTC. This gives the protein CASSVEQGAGETQYF.

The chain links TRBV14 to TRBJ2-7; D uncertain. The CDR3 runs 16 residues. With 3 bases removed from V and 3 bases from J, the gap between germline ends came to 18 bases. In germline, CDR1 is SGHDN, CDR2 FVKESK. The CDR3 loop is CASSQLGLAGRYEQYF. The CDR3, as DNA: TGTGCCAGCAGCCAGCTTGGGCTTGCAGGACGCTACGAGCAGTACTTC.